The present TCR beta chain was sequenced within a study of early stage breast cancer tumors. Across the whole study: Samples were sequenced at approximately 9-fold average coverage.

General study results and limits: Compared with adjacent normal breast, tumors showed around 2.5-fold denser, more clonal T cells. Commonly generated sequences made up most enriched TCRB sequences shared between patients.

Repertoires were generated with immunoSEQ multiplex PCR, while TCRdb's copy carries only in-frame clones and drops some. Here the sample spans roughly 25,000 clones, roughly 64% being singletons. In regard to this clone: The antigen remains unidentified.

The sequenced sample consisted of breast tumor tissue. The sequence derives from a person aged 55 to 75 with breast cancer.

CDR3 sequence (DNA): TGTGCCAGCAGCTTAAATACAGCCGGCTATGGCTACACCTTC. This translates into CASSLNTAGYGYTF. The chain uses TRBV7-2 and TRBJ1-2; D remains ambiguous. This CDR3 contains 14 residues. V was cut by 2 bases and J by 4 bases, with 11 bases left in between. CDR1 is SGHTA and CDR2 is FQGNSA in the germline V gene.